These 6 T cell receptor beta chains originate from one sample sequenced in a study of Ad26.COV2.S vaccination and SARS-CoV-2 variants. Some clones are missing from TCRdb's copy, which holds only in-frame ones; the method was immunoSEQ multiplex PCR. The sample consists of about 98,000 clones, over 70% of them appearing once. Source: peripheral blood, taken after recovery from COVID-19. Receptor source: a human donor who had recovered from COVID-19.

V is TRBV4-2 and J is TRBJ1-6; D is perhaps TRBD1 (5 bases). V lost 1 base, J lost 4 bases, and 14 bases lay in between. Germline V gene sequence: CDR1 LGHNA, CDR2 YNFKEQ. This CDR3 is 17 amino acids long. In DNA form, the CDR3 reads TGTGCCAGCAGCCAAGTGGCGCAGGGCGAATATAATTCACCCCTCCACTTT. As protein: CASSQVAQGEYNSPLHF.

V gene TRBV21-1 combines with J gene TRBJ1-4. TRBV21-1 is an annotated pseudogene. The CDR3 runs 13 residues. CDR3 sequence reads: CASSNRNYEKLFF. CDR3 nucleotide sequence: TGTGCCAGCAGCAATCGGAACTATGAAAAACTGTTTTTT.

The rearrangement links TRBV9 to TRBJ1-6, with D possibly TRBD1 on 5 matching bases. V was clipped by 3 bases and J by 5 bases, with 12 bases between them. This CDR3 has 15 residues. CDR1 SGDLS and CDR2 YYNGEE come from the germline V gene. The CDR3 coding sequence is TGTGCCAGCAGCGAAAGAGGAGGGGATAATTCACCCCTCCACTTT. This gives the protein CASSERGGDNSPLHF.

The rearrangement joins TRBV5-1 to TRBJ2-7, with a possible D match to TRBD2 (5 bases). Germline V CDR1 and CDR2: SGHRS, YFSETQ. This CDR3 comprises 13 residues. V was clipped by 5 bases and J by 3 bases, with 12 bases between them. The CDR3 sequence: CASREGNGYEQYF. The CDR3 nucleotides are TGCGCCAGCAGAGAGGGAAACGGCTACGAGCAGTACTTC.

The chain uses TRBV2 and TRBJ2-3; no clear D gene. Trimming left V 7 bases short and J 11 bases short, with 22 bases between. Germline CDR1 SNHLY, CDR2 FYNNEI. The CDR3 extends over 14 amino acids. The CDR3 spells CASIPGPGFLGQYF. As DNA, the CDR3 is TGTGCCAGCATCCCCGGGCCTGGTTTTTTGGGGCAGTATTTT.

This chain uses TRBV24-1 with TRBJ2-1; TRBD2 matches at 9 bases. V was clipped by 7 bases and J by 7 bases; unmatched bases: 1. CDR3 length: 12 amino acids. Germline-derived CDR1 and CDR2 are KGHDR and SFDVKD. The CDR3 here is CATRGLANEQFF. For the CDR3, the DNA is TGTGCCACCAGGGGACTAGCTAATGAGCAGTTCTTC.